Following are 17 T cell receptor beta chains from one sample sequenced in a study of blood T cell repertoires in COVID-19. Clones were read by immunoSEQ multiplex PCR, and TCRdb kept only the in-frame ones, dropping some. Of hundreds of thousands of clones in the sample, around 89% were seen once. The specimen was PBMCs or T cells enriched from blood (not recorded which). The receptors were gathered from a woman aged 50 to 60 who had recovered from COVID-19.

This rearrangement joins TRBV27 to TRBJ2-7; 10 bases fit TRBD1. From germline, CDR1 is MNHEY and CDR2 SMNVEV (reference sequence). This CDR3 has 14 residues. Trimming at V came to 5 bases and at J to 5 bases, leaving 6 bases not matched to a gene. In DNA, the CDR3 is TGTGCCAGCAGTAACCCCGGGACAGGGGACGAGCAGTACTTC. Translating it yields CASSNPGTGDEQYF.

The chain is built from TRBV12-3 or TRBV12-4 and TRBJ2-7; D remains unclear. The CDR3 runs 11 residues. With 4 bases removed from V and 5 bases from J, the gap between germline ends came to 6 bases. DNA of the CDR3: TGTGCCAGCAGTTACGAGAACGAGCAGTACTTC. Its translation: CASSYENEQYF.

This clone was counted once. The rearrangement joins TRBV9 to TRBJ2-7, with 8 bases aligning to TRBD2. CDR3 length equals 16 residues. J gave up 0 bases and V 4 bases, and 9 bases lay outside the gene matches. Germline CDR1 is SGDLS and CDR2 is YYNGEE. The CDR3 spells CASSPRASGYSYEQYF. CDR3 coding DNA: TGTGCCAGCAGCCCCCGGGCTAGCGGGTACTCCTACGAGCAGTACTTC.

J is TRBJ1-5 and V is TRBV28; TRBD1 might be the D (5 bases). The germline V gene has CDR1 MDHEN and CDR2 SYDVKM. V dropped 6 bases and J dropped 0 bases, with 9 bases sitting between them. The CDR3 sequence is 14 residues long. The CDR3 loop reads CASSRGGSNQPQHF. The CDR3 DNA follows: TGTGCCAGCAGCCGGGGGGGTAGCAATCAGCCCCAGCATTTT.

The V gene is TRBV6-1, the J gene TRBJ2-2; 7 nucleotides agree with TRBD1. Germline lookup yields CDR1 MNHNS and CDR2 SASEGT. J lost 5 bases, V lost 4 bases, and 10 bases had no gene match. CDR3 length: 16 amino acids. The CDR3 region is CASSGEKGQRTGELFF. As DNA, the CDR3 is TGTGCCAGCAGTGGGGAGAAGGGACAGCGGACCGGGGAGCTGTTTTTT.

The genes are TRBV10-2 and TRBJ1-6; 7 bases are a match to TRBD1. In germline, CDR1 is WSHSY, CDR2 SAAADI. This CDR3 has 14 residues. The V segment lost 6 bases and the J segment 9 bases; nucleotides outside the gene matches: 8. CDR3 region: CASREITGVSPLHF. CDR3 nucleotide sequence: TGCGCCAGCAGGGAAATAACAGGGGTTTCACCCCTCCACTTT.

This chain uses TRBV7-2 with TRBJ1-1; D is possibly TRBD1 (5 bases). Germline CDR1 SGHTA, CDR2 FQGNSA. The CDR3 has 15 amino acids. The V end was cut by 5 bases, the J end by 5 bases, with 18 bases between. The CDR3 coding sequence is TGTGCCAGCAGCGCAAGAGGCGGGGACGGTACTGAAGCTTTCTTT. Protein sequence: CASSARGGDGTEAFF.

The chain joins TRBV7-2 to TRBJ2-7; D ambiguous. The CDR3 is 16 residues long. Germline V gene lookup returns CDR1 SGHTA and CDR2 FQGNSA. V was shortened by 0 bases and J by 0 bases, with 12 bases between the two germline ends. The CDR3 reads CASSLAPQPVSYEQYF. CDR3 nucleotide sequence: TGTGCCAGCAGCTTAGCTCCACAGCCCGTCTCCTACGAGCAGTACTTC. Full variable domain (rest looked up from reference TRBV7-2 and TRBJ2-7): GAGVSQSPSNKVTEKGKDVELRCDPISGHTALYWYRQSLGQGLEFLIYFQGNSAPDKSGLPSDRFSAERTGGSVSTLTIQRTQQEDSAVYLCASSLAPQPVSYEQYFGPGTRLTVT.

The chain recombines TRBV20-1 with TRBJ1-6; possibly TRBD1 for D (6 bases). The V gene's germline CDR1 is DFQATT and CDR2 SNEGSKA (reference sequence). The CDR3 length is 15 residues. The V end was cut by 3 bases, the J end by 5 bases, with 14 bases between. Written as DNA, the CDR3 is TGCAGTGCTAGTTTAGCGGGGGCGAATAATTCACCCCTCCACTTT. This gives the protein CSASLAGANNSPLHF.

The chain joins TRBV2 to TRBJ1-6, with a weak D call TRBD1 (5 bases). This CDR3 comprises 15 residues. Germline V lookup: CDR1 SNHLY, CDR2 FYNNEI. The V end lost 7 bases, the J end lost 9 bases, and 19 bases lay between the germline ends. DNA of the CDR3: TGTGCCAGCACGAAGGGTAATAAAGACAGTTCACCCCTCCACTTT. Its translation: CASTKGNKDSSPLHF.

CDR3 in amino acids: CASSSGPGTSRETQYF. CDR3 DNA: TGTGCCAGCAGCTCGGGGCCCGGGACTAGCCGGGAGACCCAGTACTTC. The chain links TRBV7-9 to TRBJ2-5; TRBD2 aligns across 9 bases. Germline values: CDR1 SEHNR, CDR2 FQNEAQ (reference sequence). The CDR3 sequence is 16 residues long. V was clipped by 4 bases and J by 5 bases; unmatched bases: 11. Based on the CDR3 plus reference TRBV7-9 and TRBJ2-5, the full variable domain is DTGVSQNPRHKITKRGQNVTFRCDPISEHNRLYWYRQTLGQGPEFLTYFQNEAQLEKSRLLSDRFSAERPKGSFSTLEIQRTEQGDSAMYLCASSSGPGTSRETQYFGPGTRLLVL.

The J gene is TRBJ2-1, the V gene TRBV7-9; 7 nucleotides match TRBD1. The CDR3 is made up of 16 amino acids. Trimming cost V 0 bases and J 6 bases; bases outside gene matches: 8. Germline V gene lookup returns CDR1 SEHNR and CDR2 FQNEAQ (reference sequence). CDR3 protein: CASSLATGFGFNEQFF. CDR3 coding DNA: TGTGCCAGCAGCTTAGCGACAGGGTTTGGATTCAATGAGCAGTTCTTC.

The rearrangement links TRBV19 to TRBJ2-7; a weak D match, TRBD2 (6 bases). With 6 bases removed from V and 2 bases from J, the gap between germline ends came to 14 bases. CDR1 is LNHDA and CDR2 is SQIVND in the germline V gene (reference sequence). The CDR3 has 14 amino acids. CDR3: CASSRGAPTYEQYF. CDR3 bases: TGTGCCAGTAGCCGCGGGGCGCCAACCTACGAGCAGTACTTC. The variable domain in full, with the rest retrieved from reference TRBV19 and TRBJ2-7, is DGGITQSPKYLFRKEGQNVTLSCEQNLNHDAMYWYRQDPGQGLRLIYYSQIVNDFQKGDIAEGYSVSREKKESFPLTVTSAQKNPTAFYLCASSRGAPTYEQYFGPGTRLTVT.

The chain's CDR3 is CASRREGAAYTEAFF. The CDR3 nucleotides are TGTGCCAGCAGGAGAGAGGGGGCTGCGTACACTGAAGCTTTCTTT. The chain couples TRBV7-9 to TRBJ1-1; TRBD1 matches 7 bases. The CDR3 length is 15 residues. The J segment lost 3 bases and the V segment lost 6 bases, leaving 10 bases of the junction unmatched. The V gene's germline CDR1 is SEHNR and CDR2 FQNEAQ (reference sequence).

CDR3 loop: CASSSLAGNHYEQYF. The CDR3 coding sequence is TGTGCCAGCAGCTCTCTAGCGGGAAACCACTACGAGCAGTACTTC. The chain links TRBV5-6 to TRBJ2-7; the match to TRBD2 covers 9 bases. Germline values: CDR1 SGHDT, CDR2 YYEEEE. The V gene end was trimmed by 3 bases and the J gene end by 3 bases; junction bases not matched to a gene: 7. The CDR3 extends over 15 amino acids.

In nucleotides, the CDR3 is TGTGCCAGCAGTTCCCAAATAAGACAGGGATTGACCTACGAGCAGTACTTC. Its translation is CASSSQIRQGLTYEQYF. V gene TRBV28 combines with J gene TRBJ2-7; TRBD1 aligns across 7 bases. Germline CDR1 is MDHEN and CDR2 is SYDVKM. Trimming removed 4 bases from V and 2 bases from J; junction bases left unmatched: 14. This CDR3 is 17 amino acids long.

The chain couples TRBV9 to TRBJ2-1; 8 bases match TRBD2. CDR1 SGDLS and CDR2 YYNGEE come from the germline V gene. Germline trimming cut 0 bases from V and 8 bases from J; bases unmatched to any gene: 7. The CDR3 is 15 residues long. Here the CDR3 reads CASSVGPGGPDEQFF. The CDR3 nucleotides are TGTGCCAGCAGCGTAGGGCCGGGAGGGCCCGATGAGCAGTTCTTC.